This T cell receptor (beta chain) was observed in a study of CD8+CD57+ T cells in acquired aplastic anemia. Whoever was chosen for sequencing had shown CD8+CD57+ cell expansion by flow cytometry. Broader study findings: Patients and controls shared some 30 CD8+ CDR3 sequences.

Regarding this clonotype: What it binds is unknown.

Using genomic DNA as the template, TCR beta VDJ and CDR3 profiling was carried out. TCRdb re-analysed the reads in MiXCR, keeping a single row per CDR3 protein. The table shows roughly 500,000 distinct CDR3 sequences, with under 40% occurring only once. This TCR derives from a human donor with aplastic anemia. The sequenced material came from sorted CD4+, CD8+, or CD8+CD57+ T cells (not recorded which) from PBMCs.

Here the CDR3 DNA reads TGTGCCAGCAGTGTCCTCGGAGGTAGGGACCCTTCCTACAATGAGCAGTTCTTC. It encodes CASSVLGGRDPSYNEQFF. The rearrangement uses TRBV6-1 and TRBJ2-1; D possibly uses TRBD1 or TRBD2 (5 bases each). This CDR3 has 18 residues. Looked up from germline, CDR1 is MNHNS and CDR2 is SASEGT. Trimming left V 4 bases short and J 1 base short, with 20 bases between.